This T cell receptor (beta chain) was identified in a study of blood T cell repertoires in COVID-19. Study at large: Specimens from acute and convalescent COVID-19 originated in the United States, Italy and Spain. T cells, B-cell-depleted T cells, or PBMCs supplied cDNA or gDNA.

In the authors' methods: Amplification from reference gene primers served as the basis for estimated nucleated cell counts. TCRdb's copy holds only in-frame clones and misses some; the assay was immunoSEQ multiplex PCR. The V and J calls and clone size come from that table; D and trimming were worked out from the DNA. In the table there are around 100,000 clones, about 84% of which are singletons. CDR1 KGHDR and CDR2 SFDVKD come from the germline V gene. This CDR3 comprises 16 residues. Trimming removed 4 bases from V and 5 bases from J; junction bases left unmatched: 8. The chain uses TRBV24-1 and TRBJ2-3; 10 bases are a match to TRBD2. Source material: peripheral blood. The sequence derives from a man between 50 and 59 years old with acute or convalescent COVID-19. This CDR3 reads CATSDPSGGAKDTQYF. The CDR3 region has the DNA TGTGCCACCAGTGACCCCAGCGGGGGGGCCAAAGATACGCAGTATTTT.